This T cell receptor beta chain was identified in a study of cytomegalovirus exposure and HLA in healthy donors. Looked up from germline, CDR1 is MNHEY and CDR2 is SMNVEV (reference sequence). The CDR3 sequence is 14 residues long. V gave up 5 bases and J gave up 2 bases, with 13 bases separating them. A multiplex PCR was run with 60 Vbeta primers and 13 Jbeta primers. The assay was immunoSEQ multiplex PCR, and TCRdb's table has in-frame clones only and misses some. This table has 95,000 to 110,000 clones, approximately 80% appearing once. On this clone itself: Antigen specificity is unknown.

Whole-study findings and limits: Further analysis, carried out later, found HLA-associated TCR beta chains more clonally expanded than equally common other chains. It was approximately 170 TCR beta chains that were listed as cytomegalovirus-associated.

This clonotype was sampled from a woman aged 18-29 years in good health and CMV-seropositive. The sequencing sample was made of PBMCs. This chain joins TRBV27 and TRBJ2-7, with a tentative D call TRBD2 (6 bases). The CDR3 reads CASSPGTPPYEQYF. In DNA form, the CDR3 reads TGTGCCAGCAGTCCCGGGACTCCTCCCTACGAGCAGTACTTC.